These 5 T cell receptor beta chains share one sample of origin, sequenced in a study of T-cell reconstitution after alpha-beta-depleted transplantation in children (dated by TCRdb to 2016 to 2017). Receptor libraries were prepared by PCR. The instrument given in TCRdb is Illumina HiSeq 2500. To normalize quantification of the TCRbeta repertoire, the TCR libraries were built with molecular barcoding that relied on unique molecular identifiers. TCRdb reprocessed the public reads (quality trimming at Q25 with fastp, clone calling with MiXCR) and kept in-frame beta chains. Duplicate CDR3 protein sequences are folded into a single record with the most common DNA and genes. The sample has fewer than 120,000 distinct CDR3 sequences on record, around a tenth of them singletons. Roughly 8% of the sample belongs to the ten largest clones. Here the sequenced sample was PBMCs from the stem cell graft donor, taken from the stem cell graft. The receptor source for this set is a human donor who donated a stem cell graft to a child with acute lymphoblastic leukemia.

This clonotype was counted ten times or more. This rearrangement joins TRBV4-2 to TRBJ2-2; D is tentatively TRBD1 or TRBD2 (5 bases each). CDR3 length: 17 residues. The germline V gene has CDR1 LGHNA and CDR2 YNFKEQ. V lost 1 base and J lost 6, with 18 bases in between. CDR3 loop: CASSQGDPIPIAGELFF. The CDR3 nucleotides are TGTGCCAGCAGCCAAGGGGACCCGATTCCAATAGCCGGGGAGCTGTTTTTT.

This clonotype was counted at least ten times. The chain has TRBV12-3 or TRBV12-4 and TRBJ2-2; D not resolved. Trimming pared 6 bases from V and 6 bases from J, leaving 8 bases between. CDR3 size: 12 residues. CDR3 region: CASSPLPGELFF. Written as DNA, the CDR3 is TGTGCCAGCAGCCCGTTGCCCGGGGAGCTGTTTTTT.

This clonotype was detected many times. V is TRBV20-1 and J is TRBJ2-1; 8 bases line up with TRBD1. Germline V lookup: CDR1 DFQATT, CDR2 SNEGSKA (reference sequence). Trimming removed 6 bases from V and 0 bases from J; junction bases left unmatched: 10. The CDR3 extends over 16 amino acids. The CDR3 bases are TGCAGTGCACCCGACAGGGGTCAGAGCTCCTACAATGAGCAGTTCTTC. Residues: CSAPDRGQSSYNEQFF.

This clonotype occurred many times. This chain joins TRBV10-3 and TRBJ2-1, with D uncertain. Trimming removed 8 bases at V and 2 bases at J, with 16 bases between. This CDR3 region has 15 residues. The germline V gene has CDR1 ENHRY and CDR2 SYGVKD. CDR3 DNA: TGTGCCATCGGCCTACAGCGATCCACCTACAATGAGCAGTTCTTC. It translates to CAIGLQRSTYNEQFF.

This clonotype was observed at least ten times. The rearrangement uses TRBV29-1 and TRBJ2-1; perhaps TRBD1 as D (5 bases). The CDR3 extends over 16 amino acids. The V gene's germline CDR1 is SQVTM and CDR2 ANQGSEA. Trimming stripped 0 bases from V and 4 bases from J, with 16 bases between. CDR3 bases: TGCAGCGTTGAAGATCCCCGGACAAACTCATACAATGAGCAGTTCTTC. Its translation is CSVEDPRTNSYNEQFF.